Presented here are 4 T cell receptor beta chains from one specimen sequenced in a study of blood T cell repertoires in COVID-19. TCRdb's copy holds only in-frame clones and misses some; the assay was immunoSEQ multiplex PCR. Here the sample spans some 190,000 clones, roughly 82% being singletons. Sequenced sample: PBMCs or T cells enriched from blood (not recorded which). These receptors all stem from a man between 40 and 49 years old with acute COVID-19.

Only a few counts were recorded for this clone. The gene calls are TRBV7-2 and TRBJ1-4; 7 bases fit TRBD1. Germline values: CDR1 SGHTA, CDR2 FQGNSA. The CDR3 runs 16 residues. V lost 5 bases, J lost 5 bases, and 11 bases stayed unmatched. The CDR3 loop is CASSRPPGGMNEKLFF. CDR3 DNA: TGTGCCAGCAGCCGGCCTCCAGGGGGTATGAATGAAAAACTGTTTTTT.

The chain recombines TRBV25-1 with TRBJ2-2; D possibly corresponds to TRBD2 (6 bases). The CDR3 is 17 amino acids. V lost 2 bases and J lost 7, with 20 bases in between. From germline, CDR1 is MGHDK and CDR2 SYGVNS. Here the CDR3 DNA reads TGTGCCAGCAGTGAACCGCTCGGGGGATCAGAGAACGGGGAGCTGTTTTTT. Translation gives CASSEPLGGSENGELFF.

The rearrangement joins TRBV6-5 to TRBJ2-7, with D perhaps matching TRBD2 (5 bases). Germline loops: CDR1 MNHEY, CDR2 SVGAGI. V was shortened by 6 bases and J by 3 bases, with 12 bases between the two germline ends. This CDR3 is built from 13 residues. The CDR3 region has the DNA TGTGCCAGCAGGGGCCGACGGGACTACGAGCAGTACTTC. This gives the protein CASRGRRDYEQYF.

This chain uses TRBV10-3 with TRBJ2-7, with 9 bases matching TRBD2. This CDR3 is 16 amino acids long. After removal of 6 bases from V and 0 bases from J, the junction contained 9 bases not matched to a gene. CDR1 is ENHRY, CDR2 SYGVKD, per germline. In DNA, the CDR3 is TGTGCCATCAGCTCCGATCGACTAGCGGACTCCTACGAGCAGTACTTC. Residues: CAISSDRLADSYEQYF.